Listed here are 19 T cell receptor beta chains from one sample, sequenced in a study of T cell repertoires in cytomegalovirus infection. Their antigens are not known. TCRdb re-called the reads through MiXCR, storing one row per CDR3 protein. The table includes about 500,000 distinct CDR3 sequences, about 33% detected once. This specimen consisted of cultured PBMCs, obtained from culture after CMV antigen stimulation. The receptors shown here come from a human donor in good health (CMV status not recorded). Some clones in this sample may be carry-over from other donors' samples.

The rearrangement links TRBV7-2 to TRBJ2-5, with a weak D call TRBD1 (5 bases). Germline CDR1 is SGHTA and CDR2 is FQGNSA. This CDR3 region has 15 residues. V dropped 1 base and J dropped 4 bases, with 13 bases sitting between them. The CDR3 spells CASSLVGRRGETQYF. CDR3 coding DNA: TGTGCCAGCAGCTTAGTGGGGCGCCGTGGAGAGACCCAGTACTTC.

J is TRBJ2-2 and V is TRBV7-3, with D unclear. The CDR3 loop spans 14 amino acids. CDR1 is SGHTA and CDR2 is FQGTGA in the germline V gene. V shed 5 bases and J shed 4 bases, with 11 bases lying between them. The CDR3 is CASSPELSTGELFF. CDR3 sequence (DNA): TGTGCCAGCAGCCCCGAGCTGAGCACCGGGGAGCTGTTTTTT. Supplemented by reference TRBV7-3 and TRBJ2-2, the full variable domain reads GAGVSQTPSNKVTEKGKYVELRCDPISGHTALYWYRQSLGQGPEFLIYFQGTGAADDSGLPNDRFFAVRPEGSVSTLKIQRTERGDSAVYLCASSPELSTGELFFGEGSRLTVL.

The rearrangement links TRBV7-2 to TRBJ2-1, with TRBD1 as a possible D gene (5 bases). Germline CDR1 SGHTA, CDR2 FQGNSA. The CDR3 has 13 amino acids. V was clipped by 1 base and J by 14 bases, with 15 bases between them. This CDR3 reads CASSLDPIGVEFF. DNA of the CDR3: TGTGCCAGCAGCTTAGACCCTATAGGGGTTGAGTTCTTC.

This clonotype has at least ten counts. This chain links TRBV7-2 with TRBJ1-6; D is ambiguous. The CDR3 is 13 amino acids. Germline CDR1 reads SGHTA; CDR2 reads FQGNSA. The V end was cut by 1 base, the J end by 4 bases, with 2 bases between. The CDR3 is CASSLGYNSPLHF. As DNA, the CDR3 is TGTGCCAGCAGCTTAGGGTATAATTCACCCCTCCACTTT.

This clonotype was detected once. This chain connects TRBV4-1 to TRBJ2-1, with D perhaps TRBD1 (5 bases). V was pared by 1 base and J by 8 bases, with 18 bases between. The CDR3 has 16 residues. Looked up from germline, CDR1 is MGHRA and CDR2 is YSYEKL. CDR3 sequence: CASSQGGESYIYEQFF. In DNA form, the CDR3 reads TGCGCCAGCAGCCAAGGGGGCGAAAGCTACATCTATGAGCAGTTCTTC.

The chain combines TRBV18 with TRBJ1-1; TRBD1 matches 8 bases. Trimming took 6 bases from V and 1 from J; bases not matched to a gene: 7. There are 15 residues in the CDR3. Germline CDR1 reads KGHSH; CDR2 reads LQKENI. Here the CDR3 reads CASSPTGDSNTEAFF. The CDR3 bases are TGTGCCAGCTCCCCGACAGGGGATTCGAACACTGAAGCTTTCTTT.

The J gene is TRBJ2-3, the V gene TRBV7-2; 10 bases map to TRBD2. The CDR3 is made up of 17 amino acids. Germline V CDR1 and CDR2: SGHTA, FQGNSA. V lost 4 bases and J lost 4; bases outside the gene matches: 11. CDR3: CASSSRGASGSPDTQYF. The CDR3, as DNA: TGTGCCAGCAGCTCGAGGGGGGCTAGCGGGAGCCCAGATACGCAGTATTTT.

This clonotype showed up just a few times. The rearrangement joins TRBV7-2 to TRBJ1-2; D remains unclear. Looked up from germline, CDR1 is SGHTA and CDR2 is FQGNSA. This CDR3 is 14 amino acids long. The ends were cut back, 1 base at V and 4 bases at J, with 10 bases in the middle. CDR3 amino acids: CASSLGHQVYGYTF. DNA for the CDR3: TGTGCCAGCAGCTTAGGTCATCAGGTCTATGGCTACACCTTC. The full variable domain, its missing parts supplied by reference TRBV7-2 and TRBJ1-2, is GAGVSQSPSNKVTEKGKDVELRCDPISGHTALYWYRQSLGQGLEFLIYFQGNSAPDKSGLPSDRFSAERTGGSVSTLTIQRTQQEDSAVYLCASSLGHQVYGYTFGSGTRLTVV.

This clonotype occurred many times. J is TRBJ2-1 and V is TRBV7-8, with TRBD2 matching over 8 bases. Germline V gives CDR1 SGHVS, CDR2 FQNEAQ. There are 16 residues in the CDR3. J lost 3 bases, V lost 1 base, and 5 bases had no gene match. The CDR3 DNA is TGTGCCAGCAGCTTAGGTCGGCTAGCGGGCTACAATGAGCAGTTCTTC. It encodes CASSLGRLAGYNEQFF.

The table lists this clonotype with a few counts. The chain uses TRBV7-2 and TRBJ1-5; unclear D gene. V lost 5 bases and J 9 bases, leaving 14 bases between the germline ends. Germline lookup yields CDR1 SGHTA and CDR2 FQGNSA. This CDR3 comprises 13 residues. Here the CDR3 DNA reads TGTGCCAGCAGCGAAGAGGCTAATGGGCCCCAGCATTTT. This translates into CASSEEANGPQHF.

The chain couples TRBV27 to TRBJ1-4; TRBD1 aligns across 7 bases. Unmatched junction bases numbered 5, after V lost 5 bases and J lost 5 bases. CDR1 and CDR2 from the germline V gene are MNHEY and SMNVEV (reference sequence). The CDR3 is 14 residues long. CDR3 nucleotides: TGTGCCAGCAGTCCCTGGGACAGAAATGAAAAACTGTTTTTT. This gives the protein CASSPWDRNEKLFF.

The chain recombines TRBV10-3 with TRBJ2-7; no clear D. Trimming left V 6 bases short and J 4 bases short, with 13 bases between. Per the germline V gene, CDR1 is ENHRY and CDR2 is SYGVKD. CDR3 length: 13 residues. The chain's CDR3 is CAISPGKLYEQYV. CDR3 DNA sequence: TGTGCCATCAGCCCCGGTAAACTTTACGAGCAGTACGTC.

This clonotype was observed a few times. This rearrangement joins TRBV7-3 to TRBJ2-5, with TRBD1 matching 10 bases. Germline V lookup: CDR1 SGHTA, CDR2 FQGTGA. The CDR3 totals 14 residues. Germline trimming cut 7 bases from V and 2 bases from J; bases unmatched to any gene: 4. The CDR3 DNA is TGTGCCAGCAAAGAGGACAGGGGGCAAGAGACCCAGTACTTC. Protein: CASKEDRGQETQYF.

This clonotype was seen at least ten times. The chain recombines TRBV20-1 with TRBJ2-1; possibly TRBD1 or TRBD2 for D (5 bases each). The CDR3 extends over 13 amino acids. Trimming took 6 bases from V and 7 from J, leaving 16 bases between them. Germline V gives CDR1 DFQATT, CDR2 SNEGSKA (reference sequence). DNA of the CDR3: TGCAGTGCACGGGGCGGCTTTTGGAATGAGCAGTTCTTC. It codes for CSARGGFWNEQFF.

Notes on this clonotype: Just one base apart from a much larger clone, this may be a read error. The chain combines TRBV7-2 with TRBJ2-7, with 9 bases lining up with TRBD2. Per germline, CDR1 SGHTA and CDR2 FQGNSA. J was trimmed by 3 bases and V by 0 bases; bases with no gene match: 9. The CDR3 is made up of 17 amino acids. The CDR3 sequence: CASSLARWREGFYEQYF. CDR3 in DNA: TGTGCCAGCAGCTTAGCGCGGTGGCGGGAGGGCTTCTACGAGCAGTACTTC. Filled out from reference TRBV7-2 and TRBJ2-7, the complete variable domain reads GAGVSQSPSNKVTEKGKDVELRCDPISGHTALYWYRQSLGQGLEFLIYFQGNSAPDKSGLPSDRFSAERTGGSVSTLTIQRTQQEDSAVYLCASSLARWREGFYEQYFGPGTRLTVT.

This clonotype appeared a few times. This chain uses TRBV7-9 with TRBJ1-1; 12 bases map to TRBD1. Germline loops: CDR1 SEHNR, CDR2 FQNEAQ (reference sequence). This CDR3 has 18 amino acids. V dropped 2 bases and J dropped 1; count of bases not matched to a gene: 8. CDR3 amino acids: CASSLTGQGARRNTEAFF. The CDR3 DNA sequence: TGTGCCAGCAGCTTAACGGGACAGGGGGCGAGAAGGAACACTGAAGCTTTCTTT.

The table lists this clonotype with a few counts. The chain couples TRBV7-3 to TRBJ2-2, with TRBD1 matching 8 bases. CDR1 is SGHTA, CDR2 FQGTGA, per germline. The trim removed 0 bases at V and 4 bases at J, leaving 4 bases unmatched. The CDR3 length is 16 residues. This CDR3 reads CASSLTGQAPTGELFF. The CDR3, as DNA: TGTGCCAGCAGCTTAACGGGACAGGCCCCCACCGGGGAGCTGTTTTTT.

The V gene is TRBV7-2, the J gene TRBJ2-5; D remains unclear. Trimming stripped 2 bases from V and 2 bases from J, with 6 bases between. CDR3 size: 13 residues. From germline, CDR1 is SGHTA and CDR2 FQGNSA. In nucleotides, the CDR3 is TGTGCCAGCAGCTTAAACTGGCAAGAGACCCAGTACTTC. It encodes CASSLNWQETQYF.

This clonotype was detected only once. The genes are TRBV7-2 and TRBJ2-5, with unresolved D. Trimming removed 6 bases at V and 7 bases at J, with 9 bases between. This CDR3 spans 11 amino acids. In germline, CDR1 is SGHTA, CDR2 FQGNSA. The CDR3 region has the DNA TGTGCCAGCAGTTTGACGGGGACCCAGTACTTC. It is translated as CASSLTGTQYF. Full variable domain (rest looked up from reference TRBV7-2 and TRBJ2-5): GAGVSQSPSNKVTEKGKDVELRCDPISGHTALYWYRQSLGQGLEFLIYFQGNSAPDKSGLPSDRFSAERTGGSVSTLTIQRTQQEDSAVYLCASSLTGTQYFGPGTRLLVL.